A selection of T cell receptor beta chains follows, all from one sample in a study of regulatory T cells in long-lasting Graves disease. TCRdb recomputed calls from the multiplex PCR reads with MiXCR, one row per CDR3 protein. The sample comprises about 540,000 distinct CDR3 sequences, 13% of which are singletons, and roughly a tenth rests with the top ten. These data also featured in a second study, about T cells in Graves' hyperthyroidism and ophthalmopathy.

The source was peripheral blood mononuclear cells (PBMCs), collected at new diagnosis, from a patient treated with antithyroid drugs. These receptors all come from a man between 25 and 39 years old with Graves disease. Each CDR3 is given with its conserved first and last residue. A D gene is named only where the DNA matches it firmly. Not all rows give a size; the values are once, few, many and, for expanded clones, a class.

J gene | V gene | D gene | clone size | CDR3 protein | CDR3 DNA
TRBJ2-1 | TRBV6-1 | NA | NA | CASSPRGNTYNEQFF | TGTGCCAGCAGCCCACGCGGGAACACCTACAATGAGCAGTTCTTC
TRBJ1-5 | TRBV6-1 | NA | many | CASSQTGRVDQPQHF | TGTGCCAGCAGTCAAACGGGACGGGTGGATCAGCCCCAGCATTTT
TRBJ2-1 | TRBV5-1 | TRBD1 | NA | CASSPDRGLNEQFF | TGCGCCAGCAGCCCGGACAGGGGGCTAAATGAGCAGTTCTTC
TRBJ1-1 | TRBV3-1 | NA | many | CASSQERGWGRITEAFF | TGTGCCAGCAGCCAAGAAAGGGGTTGGGGAAGGATCACTGAAGCTTTCTTT
TRBJ2-5 | TRBV7-9 | NA | many | CASSLRVIGETQYF | TGTGCCAGCAGCTTACGGGTAATAGGGGAGACCCAGTACTTC
TRBJ2-5 | TRBV5-1 | NA | few | CASSLRGGYQETQYF | TGCGCCAGCAGCCTTCGGGGCGGGTACCAAGAGACCCAGTACTTC
TRBJ1-3 | TRBV7-2 | NA | NA | CASSLLFSGNTIYF | TGTGCCAGCAGCCTGCTTTTCTCTGGAAACACCATATATTTT
TRBJ2-7 | TRBV11-2 | TRBD2 | many | CAVSGLASYEQYF | TGTGCCGTGTCGGGACTAGCATCCTACGAGCAGTACTTC
TRBJ2-1 | TRBV14 | NA | many | CASSQRRNQGEQFF | TGTGCCAGCAGCCAAAGAAGGAACCAGGGTGAGCAGTTCTTC
TRBJ2-2 | TRBV3-1 | NA | NA | CASSQAGVNTGELFF | TGTGCCAGCAGCCAAGCGGGAGTTAACACCGGGGAGCTGTTTTTT
TRBJ2-1 | TRBV29-1 | NA | many | CSVEDLRTRTYNEQFF | TGCAGCGTTGAAGATCTTCGGACACGAACCTACAATGAGCAGTTCTTC
TRBJ1-4 | TRBV5-1 | NA | many | CASSLAPDEKLFF | TGCGCCAGCAGCTTGGCACCGGACGAAAAACTGTTTTTT
TRBJ2-5 | TRBV24-1 | TRBD2 | many | CATSDSSGRETQYF | TGTGCCACCAGTGATTCTAGCGGGAGAGAGACCCAGTACTTC
TRBJ1-2 | TRBV12-3/TRBV12-4 | NA | NA | CASSLGGSRYGYTF | TGTGCCAGCAGTTTAGGGGGCTCAAGATATGGCTACACCTTC
TRBJ1-2 | TRBV7-9 | NA | many | CANDPGTGRYGYTF | TGTGCCAACGACCCCGGGACTGGGAGGTATGGCTACACCTTC
TRBJ2-4 | TRBV7-9 | NA | few | CASSPRALAKNIQYF | TGTGCCAGCAGCCCCCGGGCCTTAGCCAAAAACATTCAGTACTTC
TRBJ2-1 | TRBV20-1 | TRBD2 | many | CSDQTSGKNEQFF | TGCAGTGACCAGACTAGCGGGAAAAATGAGCAGTTCTTC
TRBJ1-2 | TRBV10-2 | NA | many | CASRGFGLNGYTF | TGCGCCAGTAGGGGGTTTGGACTGAATGGCTACACCTTC
TRBJ2-7 | TRBV6-1 | NA | many | CASRLLGNNYEQYF | TGTGCCAGCCGGCTTCTGGGTAACAACTACGAGCAGTACTTC
TRBJ1-6 | TRBV12-5 | NA | NA | CASGSGIHNSPLHF | TGTGCTAGTGGTTCCGGGATTCATAATTCACCCCTCCACTTT